Below are 30 T cell receptor beta chains sequenced from a single sample in a study of blood T cell repertoires in COVID-19. The table came from immunoSEQ multiplex PCR; TCRdb's copy has only in-frame clones and leaves some out. The sample lists some 320,000 clones, about 87% seen once, with around 8% in the top ten. The sequenced material came from peripheral blood. The receptors here all came from a woman aged 50 to 65 who had recovered from COVID-19.

The chain employs TRBV19 and TRBJ1-5; TRBD1 matches 8 bases. After removal of 6 bases from V and 4 bases from J, the junction contained 14 bases not matched to a gene. The CDR3 covers 17 residues. The germline V gene has CDR1 LNHDA and CDR2 SQIVND (reference sequence). The CDR3 DNA is TGTGCCAGTAGACAAACCAACACAGGGGGTCGTAATCAGCCCCAGCATTTT. Its protein is CASRQTNTGGRNQPQHF.

This clone has just a few counts. This sequence joins TRBV7-3 and TRBJ2-1, with 12 bases identical to TRBD2. The CDR3 loop spans 18 amino acids. From germline, CDR1 is SGHTA and CDR2 FQGTGA. The J segment lost 2 bases and the V segment lost 5 bases, leaving 10 bases of the junction unmatched. CDR3 sequence (DNA): TGTGCCAGCAGCCCCGGGACTAGCGGGTGGGAGCCCTACAATGAGCAGTTCTTC. Its translation is CASSPGTSGWEPYNEQFF.

The chain is built from TRBV27 and TRBJ2-1; 14 nucleotides agree with TRBD2. The CDR3 is 16 amino acids. V lost 6 bases, J lost 9 bases, and 10 bases stayed unmatched. The germline V gene encodes CDR1 MNHEY and CDR2 SMNVEV (reference sequence). The CDR3 DNA follows: TGTGCCAGCAGCCGGAAGGGACTAGCGGGAGTAGGTGAGCAGTTCTTC. Protein sequence: CASSRKGLAGVGEQFF.

This clone has more than one count but fewer than ten. The chain is built from TRBV27 and TRBJ1-1; the D is unclear. The CDR3 is 14 amino acids. The V gene lost 2 bases and the J gene lost 0 bases, with 7 bases spanning the gap. Germline V gene lookup returns CDR1 MNHEY and CDR2 SMNVEV (reference sequence). The DNA for the CDR3 is TGTGCCAGCAGTTTACAGGCACTGAACACTGAAGCTTTCTTT. It yields the protein CASSLQALNTEAFF.

This clone came up a few times. This chain uses TRBV9 with TRBJ2-5; 8 bases line up with TRBD2. V lost 4 bases, J lost 5 bases, and 13 bases stayed unmatched. Germline CDR1 SGDLS, CDR2 YYNGEE. CDR3 length equals 16 residues. The CDR3 nucleotides read TGTGCCAGCAGCCCCGCTGGGGCGGGGGGTATGGAGACCCAGTACTTC. It translates to CASSPAGAGGMETQYF.

The chain combines TRBV19 with TRBJ2-3, with TRBD2 identical over 11 bases. V lost 5 bases, J lost 2 bases, and 3 bases stayed unmatched. CDR1 and CDR2 (germline): LNHDA, SQIVND (reference sequence). The CDR3 is 15 amino acids. In nucleotides, the CDR3 is TGTGCCAGTAGTTCGACTAGCGGGACCACAGATACGCAGTATTTT. It codes for CASSSTSGTTDTQYF.

A remark on this clone: This specimen includes other DNA sequences encoding the same CDR3. The rearrangement uses TRBV7-2 and TRBJ2-3; D is unclear. The V gene lost 0 bases and the J gene lost 1 base, with 5 bases spanning the gap. CDR3 length: 14 residues. Germline V gene data show CDR1 as SGHTA and CDR2 as FQGNSA. CDR3 amino acids: CASSLATGTDTQYF. The CDR3 bases are TGTGCCAGCAGCTTAGCCACAGGCACAGATACGCAGTATTTT.

CDR3 DNA: TGTGCCAGCAGCTTAGTAGCGGGGGTAACCTACAATGAGCAGTTCTTC. It specifies CASSLVAGVTYNEQFF. The chain links TRBV7-9 to TRBJ2-1, with 9 bases lining up with TRBD2. Trimming at V came to 1 base and at J to 2 bases, leaving 3 bases not matched to a gene. Germline V CDR1 and CDR2: SEHNR, FQNEAQ (reference sequence). The CDR3 has 16 residues.

This sequence joins TRBV9 and TRBJ2-5, with D unclear. The germline gives CDR1 SGDLS, CDR2 YYNGEE. This CDR3 region has 14 residues. Trimming pared 0 bases from V and 2 bases from J, leaving 8 bases between. The CDR3 DNA reads TGTGCCAGCAGCGTAGGAGACTCGCAAGAGACCCAGTACTTC. Amino acid sequence: CASSVGDSQETQYF. Full variable domain (missing parts from reference TRBV9 and TRBJ2-5): DSGVTQTPKHLITATGQRVTLRCSPRSGDLSVYWYQQSLDQGLQFLIQYYNGEERAKGNILERFSAQQFPDLHSELNLSSLELGDSALYFCASSVGDSQETQYFGPGTRLLVL.

This sequence joins TRBV27 and TRBJ1-5, with D possibly matching TRBD1 (6 bases). The ends were cut back, 2 bases at V and 8 bases at J, with 13 bases in the middle. This CDR3 comprises 14 residues. Germline V lookup: CDR1 MNHEY, CDR2 SMNVEV (reference sequence). CDR3 DNA: TGTGCCAGCAGTTTACTGACAGGCACAAAGCCCCAGCATTTT. The encoded protein is CASSLLTGTKPQHF.

On this clone: Different DNA sequences within this sample yield the same CDR3. This chain connects TRBV18 to TRBJ2-7; a possible D gene is TRBD2 (6 bases). Between the trimmed V and J ends, which lost 2 bases and 4 bases, there was a span of 9 bases. The CDR3 is 13 amino acids. Germline assignment: CDR1 KGHSH and CDR2 LQKENI. CDR3 DNA sequence: TGTGCCAGCTCACCATCCGCGGGGTACGAGCAGTACTTC. Translated, it gives CASSPSAGYEQYF.

The rearrangement joins TRBV9 to TRBJ2-5, with TRBD2 identical over 9 bases. CDR1 and CDR2 (germline): SGDLS, YYNGEE. The CDR3 has 14 amino acids. The trim removed 4 bases at V and 5 bases at J, leaving 6 bases unmatched. The CDR3 here is CASSPGLARETQYF. In DNA form, the CDR3 reads TGTGCCAGCAGCCCGGGACTAGCCCGTGAGACCCAGTACTTC.

The V call is TRBV18, the J call TRBJ1-2; D gene ambiguous. The ends were cut back, 2 bases at V and 4 bases at J, with 17 bases in the middle. The germline CDR1 and CDR2 sequences are KGHSH and LQKENI. The CDR3 runs 16 residues. The CDR3 DNA follows: TGTGCCAGCTCACCAAGTCAGCGTATGATCCTCTATGGCTACACCTTC. This gives the protein CASSPSQRMILYGYTF.

This clone was seen only once. The chain couples TRBV5-6 to TRBJ2-7; TRBD1 matches 9 bases. CDR1 and CDR2 (germline): SGHDT, YYEEEE. Losses at the gene ends were 2 bases for V and 9 bases for J; bases not matched to a gene: 15. The CDR3 is 16 amino acids. The CDR3 DNA sequence: TGTGCCAGCAGCTTATACTTCGGGACAGGGAGCCGCGGGCAGTACTTC. Its protein is CASSLYFGTGSRGQYF.

The genes are TRBV30 and TRBJ1-2, with D possibly matching TRBD1 (5 bases). CDR1 is GTSNPN and CDR2 is SVGIG in the germline V gene (reference sequence). The CDR3 length is 16 residues. V lost 0 bases to trimming and J lost 2 bases, with 16 bases between them. The CDR3 sequence: CAWSVSAGRPNYGYTF. As DNA, the CDR3 is TGTGCCTGGAGTGTAAGCGCAGGGCGACCGAACTATGGCTACACCTTC. Variable domain in full (rest from reference TRBV30 and TRBJ1-2): SQTIHQWPATLVQPVGSPLSLECTVEGTSNPNLYWYRQAAGRGLQLLFYSVGIGQISSEVPQNLSASRPQDRQFILSSKKLLLSDSGFYLCAWSVSAGRPNYGYTFGSGTRLTVV.

The chain employs TRBV15 and TRBJ2-5; 8 bases align to TRBD1. The trim removed 5 bases at V and 5 bases at J, leaving 4 bases unmatched. This CDR3 is 13 amino acids long. The germline V gene encodes CDR1 LNHNV and CDR2 YYDKDF (reference sequence). The CDR3 region is CATSGNRGETQYF. The CDR3 nucleotides read TGTGCCACCAGCGGCAACAGGGGGGAGACCCAGTACTTC.

The chain joins TRBV11-2 to TRBJ2-7; 12 bases line up with TRBD1. V shed 6 bases, J shed 5 bases, and the junction held 14 bases outside the gene matches. The germline V gene encodes CDR1 SGHAT and CDR2 FQNNGV. The CDR3 runs to 17 residues. CDR3: CASRAGTGGPFVHEQYF. CDR3 DNA sequence: TGTGCCAGCAGGGCCGGGACAGGGGGCCCCTTTGTCCACGAGCAGTACTTC.

The J gene is TRBJ1-3, the V gene TRBV29-1; 10 nucleotides match TRBD1. Losses at the gene ends were 4 bases for V and 6 bases for J; bases not matched to a gene: 3. The CDR3 is 13 amino acids. Germline CDR1 reads SQVTM; CDR2 reads ANQGSEA. The CDR3 is CSVAGTGANTIYF. As DNA, the CDR3 is TGCAGCGTTGCCGGGACAGGGGCAAACACCATATATTTT.

The chain recombines TRBV4-1 with TRBJ2-5; tentative D call: TRBD1 (5 bases). CDR1 is MGHRA and CDR2 is YSYEKL in the germline V gene. Trimming left V 1 base short and J 0 bases short, with 6 bases between. There are 14 residues in the CDR3. The CDR3 loop reads CASSQAGYQETQYF. The CDR3 coding sequence is TGCGCCAGCAGCCAAGCAGGGTACCAAGAGACCCAGTACTTC.

This chain uses TRBV10-2 with TRBJ1-2; D remains unclear. The germline CDR1 and CDR2 sequences are WSHSY and SAAADI. The CDR3 extends over 11 amino acids. With 4 bases removed from V and 8 bases from J, the gap between germline ends came to 8 bases. This chain's CDR3 is CASSGGQGYTF. CDR3 coding DNA: TGCGCCAGCAGTGGTGGGCAGGGCTACACCTTC.

This clone was recorded a few times. The chain combines TRBV29-1 with TRBJ1-1, with a weak D call TRBD1 (6 bases). The CDR3 extends over 11 amino acids. Deletions cut 4 bases from V and 3 bases from J, with 6 bases between. CDR1 and CDR2 from the germline V gene are SQVTM and ANQGSEA. In DNA, the CDR3 is TGCAGCGTTGGACAGGACACTGAAGCTTTCTTT. It codes for CSVGQDTEAFF. Together with reference TRBV29-1 and TRBJ1-1, the CDR3 gives the full variable domain: SAVISQKPSRDICQRGTSLTIQCQVDSQVTMMFWYRQQPGQSLTLIATANQGSEATYESGFVIDKFPISRPNLTFSTLTVSNMSPEDSSIYLCSVGQDTEAFFGQGTRLTVV.

The rearrangement uses TRBV2 and TRBJ2-3; D possibly corresponds to TRBD1 (5 bases). CDR1 and CDR2 from the germline V gene are SNHLY and FYNNEI. Trimming pared 7 bases from V and 2 bases from J, leaving 10 bases between. The CDR3 length is 13 residues. CDR3 sequence: CASKRGPTDTQYF. CDR3 coding DNA: TGTGCCAGCAAAAGGGGCCCCACAGATACGCAGTATTTT. Complete variable domain (other parts from reference TRBV2 and TRBJ2-3): EPEVTQTPSHQVTQMGQEVILRCVPISNHLYFYWYRQILGQKVEFLVSFYNNEISEKSEIFDDQFSVERPDGSNFTLKIRSTKLEDSAMYFCASKRGPTDTQYFGPGTRLTVL.

J is TRBJ1-4 and V is TRBV18; D unresolved. With 6 bases removed from V and 8 bases from J, the gap between germline ends came to 13 bases. Germline CDR1 KGHSH, CDR2 LQKENI. The CDR3 sequence is 13 residues long. The CDR3 spells CASSPRNFEKLFF. The CDR3 nucleotides are TGTGCCAGCTCCCCTAGGAATTTCGAAAAACTGTTTTTT.

The rearrangement uses TRBV28 and TRBJ2-3, with 14 bases matching TRBD2. V was clipped by 4 bases and J by 5 bases; unmatched bases: 14. The CDR3 spans 19 residues. Germline CDR1 is MDHEN and CDR2 is SYDVKM. CDR3 bases: TGTGCCAGCAGTTCGCACCCTCCGGGACTAGCGGGAGTTGTAGATACGCAGTATTTT. Translating gives CASSSHPPGLAGVVDTQYF.

The J gene is TRBJ2-5, the V gene TRBV5-1; D perhaps matches TRBD2 (5 bases). CDR1 SGHRS and CDR2 YFSETQ come from the germline V gene. V was pared by 0 bases and J by 1 base, with 10 bases between. CDR3 length: 15 residues. CDR3 in DNA: TGCGCCAGCAGCTTGGGTCCGGAGGTCCAAGAGACCCAGTACTTC. Its protein is CASSLGPEVQETQYF.

This chain connects TRBV2 to TRBJ2-5; perhaps TRBD1 as D (5 bases). Trimming removed 4 bases at V and 2 bases at J, with 5 bases between. Germline V lookup: CDR1 SNHLY, CDR2 FYNNEI. The CDR3 is made up of 12 amino acids. CDR3 sequence: CASSGQQETQYF. The CDR3 DNA sequence: TGTGCCAGCAGTGGACAGCAAGAGACCCAGTACTTC.

The chain has TRBV29-1 and TRBJ1-6; D gene uncertain. Trimming took off 5 bases at V and 0 bases at J, with 5 bases between the two ends. Per germline, CDR1 SQVTM and CDR2 ANQGSEA. The CDR3 totals 13 residues. Here the CDR3 reads CSVLPSYNSPLHF. The CDR3 nucleotides read TGCAGCGTTCTTCCCTCCTATAATTCACCCCTCCACTTT.

This clone was seen only once. This chain connects TRBV11-3 to TRBJ2-3; perhaps TRBD1 as D (6 bases). CDR3 length: 13 residues. In germline, CDR1 is SGHNT, CDR2 YENEEA. With 5 bases removed from V and 8 bases from J, the gap between germline ends came to 14 bases. The CDR3 coding sequence is TGTGCCAGCAGCCTGTCACTAGGGGGTACGCAGTATTTT. It translates to CASSLSLGGTQYF.

The J gene is TRBJ1-6, the V gene TRBV10-2; D is undetermined. V lost 8 bases, J lost 7 bases, and 21 bases lay in between. Per germline, CDR1 WSHSY and CDR2 SAAADI. The CDR3 totals 16 residues. CDR3 in amino acids: CASRIEARLRNSPLHF. CDR3 DNA: TGCGCCAGCCGAATCGAGGCCAGACTGAGAAATTCACCCCTCCACTTT.

V usage is TRBV10-2 and J usage is TRBJ2-3, with D possibly matching TRBD2 (6 bases). Germline CDR1 reads WSHSY; CDR2 reads SAAADI. V lost 2 bases, J lost 4 bases, and 13 bases lay in between. The CDR3 is 15 amino acids. The CDR3 region is CASSERQGLADTQYF. Written as DNA, the CDR3 is TGCGCCAGCAGTGAGAGGCAGGGACTGGCAGATACGCAGTATTTT.